This T cell receptor beta chain appears in the sequencing data of a study of technical replicates of blood from a few donors. Germline assignment: CDR1 SGHTA and CDR2 FQGNSA. The CDR3 sequence is 14 residues long. Germline trimming cut 4 bases from V and 3 bases from J; bases unmatched to any gene: 5. Produced via immunoSEQ multiplex PCR; TCRdb's table is partial and in-frame only. The sample lists tens of thousands of clones, around 95% occurring once. Specimen: T cells isolated from PBMCs. This receptor was obtained from a human donor in good health. V is TRBV7-2 and J is TRBJ1-1; 7 nucleotides line up with TRBD1. The CDR3 DNA reads TGTGCCAGCAGCTCCGACAGGGCGTACACTGAAGCTTTCTTT. It specifies CASSSDRAYTEAFF.